What follows is one T cell receptor beta chain and its context. Its antigen is still unknown. The data were obtained in a study of OX40 agonist ivuxolimab in advanced cancers. At the level of the study: All patients had ivuxolimab intravenously every 2 weeks at 0.01 to 10 mg/kg. Enrollees could have had prior anti-PD-1, anti-PD-L1 or anti-CTLA-4 therapy, which 40% had received.

Germline CDR1 and CDR2: MNHEY and SVGAGI. The CDR3 extends over 15 amino acids. Trimming took off 0 bases at V and 0 bases at J, with 8 bases between the two ends. Study results and limitations: Expanded clones were, on average, more numerous among CD8+ T cells than CD4+.

Clones were read by immunoSEQ multiplex PCR, and TCRdb kept only the in-frame ones, dropping some. Seen here are around 79,000 clones, roughly 90% observed once, and the top ten hold 2.3%. The V call is TRBV6-5, the J call TRBJ1-1; tentative D call: TRBD1 (6 bases). The receptor was isolated from an adult with an advanced solid tumor such as melanoma, head and neck, liver or kidney cancer. The material was CD4+ or CD8+ T cells sorted from blood, obtained in a trial of the OX40 agonist ivuxolimab. Here the CDR3 reads CASSYSGQMNTEAFF. In DNA form, the CDR3 reads TGTGCCAGCAGTTACTCTGGACAGATGAACACTGAAGCTTTCTTT.